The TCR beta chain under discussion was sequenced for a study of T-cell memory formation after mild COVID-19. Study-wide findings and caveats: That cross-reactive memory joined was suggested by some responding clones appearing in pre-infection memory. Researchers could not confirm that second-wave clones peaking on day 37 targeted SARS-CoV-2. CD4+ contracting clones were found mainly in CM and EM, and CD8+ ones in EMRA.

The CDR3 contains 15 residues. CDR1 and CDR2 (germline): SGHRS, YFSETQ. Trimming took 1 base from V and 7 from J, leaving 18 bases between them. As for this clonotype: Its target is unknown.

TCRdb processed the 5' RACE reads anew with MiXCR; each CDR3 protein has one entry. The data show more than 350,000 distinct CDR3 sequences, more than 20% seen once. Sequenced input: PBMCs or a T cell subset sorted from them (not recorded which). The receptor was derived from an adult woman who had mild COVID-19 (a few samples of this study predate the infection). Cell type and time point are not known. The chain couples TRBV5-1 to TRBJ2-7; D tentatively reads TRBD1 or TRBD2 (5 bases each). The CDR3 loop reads CASSLQTGTGGEQYF. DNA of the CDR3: TGCGCCAGCAGCTTGCAAACAGGTACCGGAGGAGAGCAGTACTTC.